The subject of this entry is one T cell receptor beta chain. Given a much more abundant clone one base away, this may be a read error. Looked up from germline, CDR1 is SQVTM and CDR2 is ANQGSEA. This CDR3 has 12 amino acids. V was pared by 3 bases and J by 4 bases, with 9 bases between. Arm-PCR of CDR3 regions with iRepertoire HTBI primers generated TCR beta libraries. TCRdb used MiXCR to reprocess the multiplex PCR reads, holding one entry per CDR3 protein. The sample consists of roughly 430,000 distinct CDR3 sequences, 21% of them appearing once. The record originates from a study of regulatory T cells in long-lasting Graves disease. Specified time point: persistent/refractory GD, antithyroid drugs over 5 years with positive TRAb. Construction of the TCR library relied on RNA isolated from PBMCs.

This sequence was found in a female donor with Graves disease. The source was peripheral blood mononuclear cells (PBMCs), collected when the disease was refractory, from a patient treated with antithyroid drugs. The chain couples TRBV29-1 to TRBJ1-2; a weak D match, TRBD1 (6 bases). The chain's CDR3 is CSVEGGAYGYTF. Written as DNA, the CDR3 is TGCAGCGTTGAGGGGGGCGCCTATGGCTACACCTTC.